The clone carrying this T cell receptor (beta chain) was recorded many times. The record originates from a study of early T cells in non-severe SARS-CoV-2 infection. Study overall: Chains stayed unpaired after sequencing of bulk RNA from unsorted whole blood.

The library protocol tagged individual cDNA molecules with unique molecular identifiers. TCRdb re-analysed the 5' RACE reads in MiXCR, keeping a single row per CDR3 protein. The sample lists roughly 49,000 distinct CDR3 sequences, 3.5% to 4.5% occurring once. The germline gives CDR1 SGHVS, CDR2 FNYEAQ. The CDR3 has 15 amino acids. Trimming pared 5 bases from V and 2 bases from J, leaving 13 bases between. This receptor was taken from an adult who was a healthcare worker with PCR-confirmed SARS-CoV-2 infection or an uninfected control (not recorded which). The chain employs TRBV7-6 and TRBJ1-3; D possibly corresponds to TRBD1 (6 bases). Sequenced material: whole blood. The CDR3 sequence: CASSHDRLTGNTIYF. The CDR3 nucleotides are TGTGCCAGCAGCCATGACAGGCTCACTGGAAACACCATATATTTT.